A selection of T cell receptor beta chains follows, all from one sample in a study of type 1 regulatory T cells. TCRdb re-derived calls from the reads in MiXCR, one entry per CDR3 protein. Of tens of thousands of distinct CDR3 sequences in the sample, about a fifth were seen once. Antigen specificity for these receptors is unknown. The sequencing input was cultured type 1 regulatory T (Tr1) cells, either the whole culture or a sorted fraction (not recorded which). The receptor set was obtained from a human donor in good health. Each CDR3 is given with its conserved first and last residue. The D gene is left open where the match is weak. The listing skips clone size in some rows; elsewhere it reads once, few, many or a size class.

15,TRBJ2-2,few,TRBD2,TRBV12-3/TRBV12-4,TGTGCCAGCAGTTCTCTAGCGGGTCGAGCCGGGGAGCTGTTTTTT,CASSSLAGRAGELFF
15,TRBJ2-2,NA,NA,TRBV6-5,TGTGCCAGCAGTTATACTGGACAGTACACCGGGGAGCTGTTTTTT,CASSYTGQYTGELFF
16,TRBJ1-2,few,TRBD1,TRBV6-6,TGTGCCAGCAGTGGACGCAGGGGGGCCGGTGGTCTTGGCTACACCTTC,CASSGRRGAGGLGYTF
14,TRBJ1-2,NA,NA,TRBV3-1,TGTGCCAGCAGCCAAGATGCAGGGATTAGAGGCTACACCTTC,CASSQDAGIRGYTF
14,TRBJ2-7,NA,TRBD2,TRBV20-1,TGCAGTGCTAGAGGGACTAGCGGGAACGACGAGCAGTACTTC,CSARGTSGNDEQYF
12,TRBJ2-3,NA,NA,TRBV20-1,TGCAGTGCTCCCCCCCGGCTAGATACGCAGTATTTT,CSAPPRLDTQYF
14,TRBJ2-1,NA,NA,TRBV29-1,TGCAGCGTTGAGGTTTGGACAGCCTACAATGAGCAGTTCTTC,CSVEVWTAYNEQFF
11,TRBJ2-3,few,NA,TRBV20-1,TGCAGTGGGGTTAGCTTGGATACGCAGTATTTT,CSGVSLDTQYF
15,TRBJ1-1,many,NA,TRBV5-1,TGCGCCAGCAGCGATCGGGGGCCCATGGGAGCTGAAGCTTTCTTT,CASSDRGPMGAEAFF
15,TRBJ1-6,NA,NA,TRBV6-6,TGTGCCAGCAGACCCCAGGGCGGACGCAATTCACCCCTCCACTTT,CASRPQGGRNSPLHF
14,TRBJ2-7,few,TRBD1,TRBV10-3,TGTGCCATCAGCCGCGGGACAGGGTCTTACGAGCAGTACTTC,CAISRGTGSYEQYF
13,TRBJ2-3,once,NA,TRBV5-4,TGTGCCAGCAGCTTGGGGCAGGGGGATACGCAGTATTTT,CASSLGQGDTQYF
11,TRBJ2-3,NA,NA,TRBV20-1,TGCGGTGCTAGAGTCGGAGTGCCGCAGTATTTT,CGARVGVPQYF
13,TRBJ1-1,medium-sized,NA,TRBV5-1,TGCGCCAGCAGCCGGGGAGGGAACACTGAAGCTTTCTTT,CASSRGGNTEAFF
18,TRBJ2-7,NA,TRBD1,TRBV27,TGTGCCAGCAGTTCCCTATCAAATAACCGGGACAGGGGGTCCGAGCAGTACTTC,CASSSLSNNRDRGSEQYF
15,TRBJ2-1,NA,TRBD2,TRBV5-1,TGCGCCAGCAGATCTACTAGCGGGGGAAACAATGAGCAGTTCTTC,CASRSTSGGNNEQFF
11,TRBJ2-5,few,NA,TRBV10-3,TGTGCCTCCCAAGAGGCAGAGACCCAGTACTTC,CASQEAETQYF
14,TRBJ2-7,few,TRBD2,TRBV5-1,TGCGCCAGCAGCTTGGATGTAGCGGGCTACGAGCAGTACTTC,CASSLDVAGYEQYF
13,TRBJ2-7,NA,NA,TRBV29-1,TGCAGCGTTCTAACACCGGGACAACTAGATCAGTACTTC,CSVLTPGQLDQYF
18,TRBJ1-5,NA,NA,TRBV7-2,TGTGCCAGCAGCTTAGAAGTTGGTGGGCAGGGGAACAATCAGCCCCAGCATTTT,CASSLEVGGQGNNQPQHF
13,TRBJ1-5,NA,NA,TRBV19,TGTGCCAGTAGTGGGGCAGACAATCAGCCCCAGCATTTT,CASSGADNQPQHF
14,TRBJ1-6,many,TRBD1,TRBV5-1,TGCGCCAGCAGCTTCGGACAGGGGAATTCACCCCTCCACTTT,CASSFGQGNSPLHF
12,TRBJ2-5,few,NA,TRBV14,TGTGCCAGCAGCCCCGGGGGAAGGACCCAGTACTTC,CASSPGGRTQYF
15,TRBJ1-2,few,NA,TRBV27,TGTGCCAGCAGTTTATCCCTGACTGCTAACTATGGCTACGCCTTC,CASSLSLTANYGYAF
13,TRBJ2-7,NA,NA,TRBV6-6,TGTGCCAGCAGTTCCACCAGGGTCCGCGAGCAGTACTTC,CASSSTRVREQYF
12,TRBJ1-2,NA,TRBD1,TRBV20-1,TGCAGTGCCTGGACAGGGGGCGATGGCTACACCTTC,CSAWTGGDGYTF
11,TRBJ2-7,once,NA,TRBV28,TGTGCCAGCAGTGTCACTTACGAGCAGTACTTC,CASSVTYEQYF
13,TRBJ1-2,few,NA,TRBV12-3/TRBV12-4,TGTGCCAGCAGTTTATACTCCAGCTATGGCTACACCTTC,CASSLYSSYGYTF
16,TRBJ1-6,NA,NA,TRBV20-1,TGCAGTGCTAGAGATCACTCGGCAGGCCCCCGATCACCCCTCCACTTT,CSARDHSAGPRSPLHF
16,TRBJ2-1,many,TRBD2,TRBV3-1,TGTGCCAGCCAGCGGGAGGCCGACAGCTCCTACAATGAGCAGTTCTTC,CASQREADSSYNEQFF
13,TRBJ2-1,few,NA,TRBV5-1,TGCGCCAGCAAAACGAGACCCTACAATGAGCAGTTCTTC,CASKTRPYNEQFF
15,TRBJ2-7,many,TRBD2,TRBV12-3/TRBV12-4,TGTGCCAGCAGTTCCATAGCGGGAGGGTTGCTCGAGCAGTACTTC,CASSSIAGGLLEQYF